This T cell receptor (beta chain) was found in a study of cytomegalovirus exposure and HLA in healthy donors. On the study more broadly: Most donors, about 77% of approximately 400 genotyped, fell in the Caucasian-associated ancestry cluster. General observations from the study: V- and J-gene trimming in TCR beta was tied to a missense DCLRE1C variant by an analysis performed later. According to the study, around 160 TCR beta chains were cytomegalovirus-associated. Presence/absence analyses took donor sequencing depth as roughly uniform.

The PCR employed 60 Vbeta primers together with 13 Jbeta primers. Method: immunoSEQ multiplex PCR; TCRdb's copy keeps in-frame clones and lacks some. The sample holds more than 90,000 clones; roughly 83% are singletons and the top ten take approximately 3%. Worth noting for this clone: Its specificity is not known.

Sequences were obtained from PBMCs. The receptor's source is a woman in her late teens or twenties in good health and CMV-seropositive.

CDR3 bases: TGTGCCAGCAAGCGTGGGGGACAGGGGGCTCATCAGCCCCAGCATTTT. Translating it yields CASKRGGQGAHQPQHF. The chain is built from TRBV27 and TRBJ1-5, with 12 positions matching TRBD1. The CDR3 covers 16 residues. Germline lookup yields CDR1 MNHEY and CDR2 SMNVEV (reference sequence). J lost 5 bases, V lost 7 bases, and 9 bases had no gene match.